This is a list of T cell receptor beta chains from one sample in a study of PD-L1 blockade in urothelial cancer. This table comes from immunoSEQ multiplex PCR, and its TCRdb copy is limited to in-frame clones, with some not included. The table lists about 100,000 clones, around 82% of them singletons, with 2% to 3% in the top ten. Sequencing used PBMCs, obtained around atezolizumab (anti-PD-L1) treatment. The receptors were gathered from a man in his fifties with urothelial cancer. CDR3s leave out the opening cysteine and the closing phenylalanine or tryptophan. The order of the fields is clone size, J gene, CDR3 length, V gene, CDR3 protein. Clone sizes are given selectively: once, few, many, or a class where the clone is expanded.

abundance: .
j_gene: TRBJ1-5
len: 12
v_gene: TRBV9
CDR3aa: ASSASNSNQPQH

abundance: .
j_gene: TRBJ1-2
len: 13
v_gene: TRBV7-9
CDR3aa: ASSSRLGVNYGYT

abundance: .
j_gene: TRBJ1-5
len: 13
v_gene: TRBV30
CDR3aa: AWRTGGGINQPQH

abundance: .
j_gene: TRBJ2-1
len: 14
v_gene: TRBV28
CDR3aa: ASSPGGSGGYNEQF

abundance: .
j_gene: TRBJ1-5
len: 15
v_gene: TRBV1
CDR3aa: TSSQEAPGRRNQPQH

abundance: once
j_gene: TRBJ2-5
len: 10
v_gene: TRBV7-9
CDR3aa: ASSFTSETQY

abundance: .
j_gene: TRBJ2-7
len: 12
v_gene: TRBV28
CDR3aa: ASSPGATAREQY

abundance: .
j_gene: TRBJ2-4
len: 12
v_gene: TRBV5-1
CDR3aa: ASSPSGTSGIQY

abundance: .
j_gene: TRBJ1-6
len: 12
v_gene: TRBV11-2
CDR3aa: ASSLASVAAPLH

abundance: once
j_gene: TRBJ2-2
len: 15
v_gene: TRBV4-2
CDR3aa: ASSQARTGWSTGELF

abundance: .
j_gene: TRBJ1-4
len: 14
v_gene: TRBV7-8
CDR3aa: ASTHKIGTGYEKLF

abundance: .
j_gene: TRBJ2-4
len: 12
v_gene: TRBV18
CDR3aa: ASSGDSIKNIQY

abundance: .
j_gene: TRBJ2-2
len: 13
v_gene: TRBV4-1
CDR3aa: ASSKGGHNTGELF

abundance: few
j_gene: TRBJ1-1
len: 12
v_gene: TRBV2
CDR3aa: ASRRQGGGTEAF

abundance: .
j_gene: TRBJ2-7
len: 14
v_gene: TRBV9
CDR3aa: ASSVGPGGDGGEQY

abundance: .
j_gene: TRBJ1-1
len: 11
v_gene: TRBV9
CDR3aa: ASSGDSSTEAF

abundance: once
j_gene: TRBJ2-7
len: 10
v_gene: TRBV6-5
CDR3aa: ASSETTYEQY

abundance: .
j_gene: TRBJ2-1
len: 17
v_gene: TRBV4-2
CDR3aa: ASSQERTTSGRAYNEQF

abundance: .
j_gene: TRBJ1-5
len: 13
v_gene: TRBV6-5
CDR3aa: ASSKGQGINQPQH

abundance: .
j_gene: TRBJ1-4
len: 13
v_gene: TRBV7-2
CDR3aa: ASSSRQGASEKLF

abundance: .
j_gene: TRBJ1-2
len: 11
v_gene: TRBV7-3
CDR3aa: ASSLARDYGYT

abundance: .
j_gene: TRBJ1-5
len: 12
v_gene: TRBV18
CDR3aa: ASSPSPGNQPQH

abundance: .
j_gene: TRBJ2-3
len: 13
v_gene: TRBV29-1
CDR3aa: SVEYSGSYTDTQY

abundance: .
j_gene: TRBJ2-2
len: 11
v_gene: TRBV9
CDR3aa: ASRTTGSGELF

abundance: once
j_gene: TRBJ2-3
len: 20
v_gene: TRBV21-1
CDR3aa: ASSKTGGPGLAGRASTDTQY

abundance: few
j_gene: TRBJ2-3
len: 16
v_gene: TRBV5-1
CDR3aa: ASSLGVGLAPSTDTQY

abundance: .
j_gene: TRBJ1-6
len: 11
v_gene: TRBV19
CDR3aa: ATGGGVSSPLH

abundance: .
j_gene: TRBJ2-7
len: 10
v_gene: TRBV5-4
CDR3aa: ASSGPTYEQY

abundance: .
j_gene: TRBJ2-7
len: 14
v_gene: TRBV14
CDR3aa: ASSHIQGRGAYEQY

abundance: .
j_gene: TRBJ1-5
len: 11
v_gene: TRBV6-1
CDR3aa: ATKTGSNQPQH

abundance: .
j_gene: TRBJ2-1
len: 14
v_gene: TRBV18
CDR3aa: ASSPPGTKRTAEQF

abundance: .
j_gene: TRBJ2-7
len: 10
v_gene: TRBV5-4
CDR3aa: ASSLVPGEQY

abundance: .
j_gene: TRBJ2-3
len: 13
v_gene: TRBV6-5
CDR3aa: ASRASGGSTDTQY

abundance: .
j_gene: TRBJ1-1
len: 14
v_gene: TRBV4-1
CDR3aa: ASSQDPISGRTEAF

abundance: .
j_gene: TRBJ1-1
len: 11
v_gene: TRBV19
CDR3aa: ASSMRLNTEAF

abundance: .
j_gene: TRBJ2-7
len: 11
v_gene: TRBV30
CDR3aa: AWSSWGLGEQY

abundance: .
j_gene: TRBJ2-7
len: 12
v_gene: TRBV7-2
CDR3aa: ASSFTGTSREQY

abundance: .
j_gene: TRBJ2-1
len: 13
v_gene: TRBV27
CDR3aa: ASAARPSSYNEQF

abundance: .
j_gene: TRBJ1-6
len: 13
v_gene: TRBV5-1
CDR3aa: ASSHRAGGNSPLH

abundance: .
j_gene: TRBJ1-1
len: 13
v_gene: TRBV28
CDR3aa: ASSLRQGRNTEAF

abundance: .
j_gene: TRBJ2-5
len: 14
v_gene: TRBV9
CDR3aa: ASSVGEVAGVGTQY

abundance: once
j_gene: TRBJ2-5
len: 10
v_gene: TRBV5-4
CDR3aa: ASRGTEETQY

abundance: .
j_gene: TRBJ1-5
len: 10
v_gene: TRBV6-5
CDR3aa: ASSGRDQPQH

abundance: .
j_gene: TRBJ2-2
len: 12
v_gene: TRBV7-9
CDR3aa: ASSHGRASGELF

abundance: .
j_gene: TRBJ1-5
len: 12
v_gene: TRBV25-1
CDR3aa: ASSDQGMTQPQH

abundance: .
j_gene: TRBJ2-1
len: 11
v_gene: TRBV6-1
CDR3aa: ASPPSSYNEQF

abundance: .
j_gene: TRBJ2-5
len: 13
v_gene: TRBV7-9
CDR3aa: ASSSGTSGKETQY

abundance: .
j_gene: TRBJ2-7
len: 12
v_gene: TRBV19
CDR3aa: ASSISGSSYEQY

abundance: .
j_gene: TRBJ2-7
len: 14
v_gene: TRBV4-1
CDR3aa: ASSQIRQGIYYEQY

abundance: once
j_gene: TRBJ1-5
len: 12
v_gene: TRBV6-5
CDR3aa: ASREQGASPAQH

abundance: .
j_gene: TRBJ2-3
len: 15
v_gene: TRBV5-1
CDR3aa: ASSPVVAGTGTDTQY

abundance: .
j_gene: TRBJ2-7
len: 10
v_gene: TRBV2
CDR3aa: ASSDRSYEQY

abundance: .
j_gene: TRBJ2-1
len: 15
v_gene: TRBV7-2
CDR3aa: AMGGRVEGGRTGEQF

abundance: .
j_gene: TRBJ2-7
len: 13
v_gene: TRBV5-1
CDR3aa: ASRASTSGTYEQY

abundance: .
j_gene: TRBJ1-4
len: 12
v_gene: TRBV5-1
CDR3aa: ASSLGADGEKLF